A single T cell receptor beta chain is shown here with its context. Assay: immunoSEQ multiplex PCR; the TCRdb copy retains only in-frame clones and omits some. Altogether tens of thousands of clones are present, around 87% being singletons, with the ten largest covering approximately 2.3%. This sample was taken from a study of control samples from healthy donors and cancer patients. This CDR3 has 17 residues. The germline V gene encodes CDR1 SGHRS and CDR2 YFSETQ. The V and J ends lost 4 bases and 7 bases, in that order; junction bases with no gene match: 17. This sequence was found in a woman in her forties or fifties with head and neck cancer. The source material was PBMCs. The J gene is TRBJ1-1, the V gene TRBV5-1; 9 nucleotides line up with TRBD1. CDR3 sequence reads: CASSHKGKVGQGNEAFF. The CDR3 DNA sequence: TGCGCCAGCAGCCATAAGGGAAAGGTGGGACAGGGAAATGAAGCTTTCTTT.